These 31 T cell receptor beta chains were sequenced from one sample in a study of shared clonotypes between healthy human individuals. Here immunoSEQ multiplex PCR was the method, and the copy in TCRdb shows in-frame clones only, minus some. The sample records some 2 million clones, 85% to 95% being singletons. The sample was naive CD4+ T cells sorted from blood. Subset meaning: CD45RA+ positively selected. Receptors originate from a man aged 18 to 35 in good health.

The genes are TRBV7-2 and TRBJ1-2; D gene uncertain. Trimming took off 1 base at V and 6 bases at J, with 6 bases between the two ends. This CDR3 region has 12 residues. CDR1 is SGHTA and CDR2 is FQGNSA in the germline V gene. CDR3 sequence (DNA): TGTGCCAGCAGCTTAGTCCTTGATGGCTACACCTTC. Its translation is CASSLVLDGYTF.

The rearrangement joins TRBV23-1 to TRBJ2-5; D unresolved. TRBV23-1 is recorded as an ORF, its role being uncertain. V lost 2 bases and J lost 5, with 9 bases in between. The CDR3 length is 13 residues. CDR3 sequence: CASSQQVQETQYF. The CDR3 nucleotides read TGCGCCAGCAGTCAACAGGTCCAGGAGACCCAGTACTTC.

This chain joins TRBV19 and TRBJ2-5; the match to TRBD1 covers 8 bases. The V gene end was trimmed by 10 bases and the J gene end by 1 base; junction bases not matched to a gene: 5. The CDR3 consists of 13 residues. The V gene's germline CDR1 is LNHDA and CDR2 SQIVND (reference sequence). The DNA of the CDR3 is TGTGCCACAAGGGACAGGCTCCAAGAGACCCAGTACTTC. Its translation is CATRDRLQETQYF.

The V call is TRBV4-1, the J call TRBJ1-5; D is possibly TRBD1 (5 bases). The V and J ends lost 1 base and 0 bases respectively, with 7 bases between them. The CDR3 has 15 amino acids. Germline loops: CDR1 MGHRA, CDR2 YSYEKL. The CDR3 nucleotides are TGCGCCAGCAGCCAAGTCCAGGGTAGCAATCAGCCCCAGCATTTT. Translated, it gives CASSQVQGSNQPQHF.

The chain links TRBV18 to TRBJ1-5; D is possibly TRBD1 (5 bases). Between the trimmed V and J ends, which lost 5 bases and 2 bases, there was a span of 22 bases. Germline CDR1 is KGHSH and CDR2 is LQKENI. The CDR3 runs 18 residues. The DNA of the CDR3 is TGTGCCAGCTCAGCAACGGTCCCCGGGACGTACGGCAATCAGCCCCAGCATTTT. Protein product: CASSATVPGTYGNQPQHF.

To note about this clone: The sample carries other DNA sequences with the same CDR3. The CDR3 sequence: CASSLDGTGELFF. In DNA, the CDR3 is TGTGCCAGCAGCTTAGATGGGACCGGGGAGCTGTTTTTT. The chain is built from TRBV11-3 and TRBJ2-2; D is unclear. This CDR3 contains 13 residues. Deletions cut 0 bases from V and 5 bases from J, with 4 bases between. The germline CDR1 and CDR2 sequences are SGHNT and YENEEA.

The chain employs TRBV7-8 and TRBJ2-1; TRBD2 agrees at 11 bases. V lost 5 bases and J lost 7; bases outside the gene matches: 4. Germline CDR1 and CDR2: SGHVS and FQNEAQ. The CDR3 is made up of 14 amino acids. This CDR3 reads CASSTWTSGNEQFF. Written as DNA, the CDR3 is TGTGCCAGCAGCACCTGGACTAGCGGGAATGAGCAGTTCTTC. Looking up the rest from reference TRBV7-8 and TRBJ2-1 gives the full variable domain: GAGVSQSPRYKVAKRGQDVALRCDPISGHVSLFWYQQALGQGPEFLTYFQNEAQLDKSGLPSDRFFAERPEGSVSTLKIQRTQQEDSAVYLCASSTWTSGNEQFFGPGTRLTVL.

The chain joins TRBV6-6 to TRBJ1-1; D possibly corresponds to TRBD1 (6 bases). Trimming took 4 bases from V and 2 from J, leaving 14 bases between them. Germline V gene sequence: CDR1 MNHNY, CDR2 SVGAGI (reference sequence). CDR3 length: 15 residues. The DNA of the CDR3 is TGTGCCAGCAGTTCGACAGGTTACTCAAACACTGAAGCTTTCTTT. Protein sequence: CASSSTGYSNTEAFF.

The V gene is TRBV7-6, the J gene TRBJ1-4; D uncertain. V was trimmed by 5 bases and J by 1 base, leaving 11 bases between them. Germline CDR1 is SGHVS and CDR2 is FNYEAQ. The CDR3 has 15 residues. The DNA of the CDR3 is TGTGCCAGCAGCCCAGCGACCGGAACTAATGAAAAACTGTTTTTT. Protein: CASSPATGTNEKLFF.

This chain joins TRBV30 and TRBJ1-2, with 9 bases aligning to TRBD1. The CDR3 runs 13 residues. Germline V gene data show CDR1 as GTSNPN and CDR2 as SVGIG (reference sequence). The junction had 5 bases not matched to a gene; V was cut back by 4 bases and J by 5 bases. The CDR3 DNA is TGTGCCTGGAAATTGACAGGGGGATATGGCTACACCTTC. Its translation: CAWKLTGGYGYTF.

V gene TRBV5-1 combines with J gene TRBJ1-2; the D is unclear. The germline V gene encodes CDR1 SGHRS and CDR2 YFSETQ. The CDR3 spans 15 residues. Trimming left V 0 bases short and J 0 bases short, with 9 bases between. The CDR3 sequence is CASSLAVGTNYGYTF. The CDR3, as DNA: TGCGCCAGCAGCTTGGCCGTCGGAACTAACTATGGCTACACCTTC.

The V call is TRBV27, the J call TRBJ1-2, with 8 bases that match TRBD1. The CDR3 extends over 16 amino acids. V dropped 4 bases and J dropped 8; count of bases not matched to a gene: 15. CDR1 and CDR2 (germline): MNHEY, SMNVEV (reference sequence). CDR3 sequence (DNA): TGTGCCAGCAGTTACCGCTCGGGGCAGGGGGCGCGAGGCTACACCTTC. Protein sequence: CASSYRSGQGARGYTF.

About this clone itself: A much larger clone is a single base away; this may be a read error. Other DNA sequences of this sample code for an identical CDR3. The rearrangement links TRBV27 to TRBJ1-1, with D perhaps matching TRBD1 (6 bases). The CDR3 contains 13 residues. CDR1 and CDR2 (germline): MNHEY, SMNVEV (reference sequence). Trimming took off 6 bases at V and 1 base at J, with 9 bases between the two ends. As DNA, the CDR3 is TGTGCCAGCAGCCCCAGGGGGAACACTGAAGCTTTCTTT. Its translation is CASSPRGNTEAFF.

V is TRBV5-6 and J is TRBJ1-2; 10 bases are a match to TRBD1. The CDR3 runs 16 residues. V gave up 1 base and J gave up 5 bases; unmatched junction bases: 8. Per the germline V gene, CDR1 is SGHDT and CDR2 is YYEEEE. CDR3 coding DNA: TGTGCCAGCAGCTTGCTTGATGGGACAGGGGTGTATGGCTACACCTTC. This translates into CASSLLDGTGVYGYTF.

This rearrangement joins TRBV27 to TRBJ2-6; 7 bases are a match to TRBD1. V lost 4 bases, J lost 0 bases, and 12 bases stayed unmatched. Germline loops: CDR1 MNHEY, CDR2 SMNVEV (reference sequence). The CDR3 runs to 19 residues. This chain's CDR3 is CASSWRWDSTYSGANVLTF. In DNA, the CDR3 is TGTGCCAGCAGTTGGAGATGGGACAGCACCTACTCTGGGGCCAACGTCCTGACTTTC.

In DNA, the CDR3 is TGTGCCAGCAGTGACAGGGTCGCAGATACGCAGTATTTT. This codes for CASSDRVADTQYF. The chain has TRBV2 and TRBJ2-3; D possibly corresponds to TRBD1 (5 bases). The germline gives CDR1 SNHLY, CDR2 FYNNEI. Trimming took 3 bases from V and 4 from J, leaving 8 bases between them. The CDR3 contains 13 residues.

V is TRBV18 and J is TRBJ2-7; D gene uncertain. CDR3 length equals 14 residues. V gave up 2 bases and J gave up 2 bases, with 10 bases separating them. The germline gives CDR1 KGHSH, CDR2 LQKENI. In DNA, the CDR3 is TGTGCCAGCTCACCAGCCGCTGGAACCTACGAGCAGTACTTC. Translated, it gives CASSPAAGTYEQYF.

The chain is built from TRBV5-3 and TRBJ1-3; 7 bases agree with TRBD1. TRBV5-3 is an open reading frame whose function is uncertain. V shed 5 bases, J shed 3 bases, and the junction held 8 bases outside the gene matches. The CDR3 extends over 15 amino acids. The CDR3 sequence is CARRPDRYIGNTIYF. In DNA form, the CDR3 reads TGTGCCAGAAGACCGGACAGGTACATTGGAAACACCATATATTTT.

This clone was found a few times. The V and J genes are TRBV18 and TRBJ1-2, with D hard to call. This CDR3 is built from 14 residues. V lost 5 bases, J lost 1 base, and 11 bases lay in between. Germline V lookup: CDR1 KGHSH, CDR2 LQKENI. The CDR3 DNA is TGTGCCAGCTCATCCGGGGATCTTAACTATGGCTACACCTTC. This gives the protein CASSSGDLNYGYTF.

The chain links TRBV6-1 to TRBJ1-5; no definite D call. From germline, CDR1 is MNHNS and CDR2 SASEGT. With 3 bases removed from V and 7 bases from J, the gap between germline ends came to 10 bases. This CDR3 comprises 13 residues. The CDR3 region is CASSEVFRQPQHF. CDR3 DNA sequence: TGTGCCAGCAGTGAGGTTTTTAGGCAGCCCCAGCATTTT.

The rearrangement uses TRBV6-1 and TRBJ1-6; 11 nucleotides line up with TRBD1. Germline CDR1 and CDR2: MNHNS and SASEGT. With 7 bases clipped from V and 8 bases from J, the junction kept 4 bases outside the gene matches. The CDR3 extends over 14 amino acids. This chain's CDR3 is CASTSDRGHSPLHF. For the CDR3, the DNA is TGTGCCAGCACCTCGGACAGGGGGCATTCACCCCTCCACTTT.

The sample holds one count of this clone. This chain joins TRBV19 and TRBJ2-1; 12 bases agree with TRBD2. Germline values: CDR1 LNHDA, CDR2 SQIVND (reference sequence). The CDR3 contains 15 residues. After removal of 4 bases from V and 10 bases from J, the junction contained 8 bases not matched to a gene. The DNA of the CDR3 is TGTGCCAGTAGTACGACTAGCGGGAGAGCGGGCGAGCAGTTCTTC. Amino acid sequence: CASSTTSGRAGEQFF.

The V gene is TRBV6-5, the J gene TRBJ1-2, with 10 bases fitting TRBD1. The CDR3 contains 14 residues. Trimming at V came to 6 bases and at J to 5 bases, leaving 6 bases not matched to a gene. The germline V gene has CDR1 MNHEY and CDR2 SVGAGI. The DNA for the CDR3 is TGTGCCAGCAGATCGACAGGGGGCTTGTATGGCTACACCTTC. It specifies CASRSTGGLYGYTF.

The chain uses TRBV2 and TRBJ1-6; D possibly corresponds to TRBD1 (6 bases). The CDR3 contains 12 residues. Trimming removed 6 bases from V and 11 bases from J, with 11 bases in between. Germline assignment: CDR1 SNHLY and CDR2 FYNNEI. The CDR3 here is CASRDQGTPLHF. The CDR3 region has the DNA TGTGCCAGCAGAGACCAGGGGACACCCCTCCACTTT.

The chain recombines TRBV28 with TRBJ1-6; D gene unclear. This CDR3 contains 12 residues. The germline V gene has CDR1 MDHEN and CDR2 SYDVKM. V gave up 6 bases and J gave up 8 bases, with 8 bases separating them. The CDR3 loop is CASRLPYSPLHF. In DNA, the CDR3 is TGTGCCAGCAGGCTCCCCTATTCACCCCTCCACTTT.

The V call is TRBV6-1, the J call TRBJ2-5, with 7 bases lining up with TRBD1. Per germline, CDR1 MNHNS and CDR2 SASEGT. This CDR3 region has 15 residues. The J segment lost 5 bases and the V segment lost 3 bases, leaving 9 bases of the junction unmatched. Here the CDR3 DNA reads TGTGCCAGCAGTGAGGTCGACAGGGACGGGGAGACCCAGTACTTC. Its translation is CASSEVDRDGETQYF.

The chain has TRBV5-4 and TRBJ2-3; tentatively, D is TRBD1 or TRBD2 (6 bases each). The germline gives CDR1 SGHNT, CDR2 YYREEE (reference sequence). This CDR3 contains 16 residues. V lost 2 bases and J lost 4, with 17 bases in between. CDR3 nucleotide sequence: TGTGCCAGCAGCTTTGGGGGGCCTATCTTCGCAGATACGCAGTATTTT. Its translation: CASSFGGPIFADTQYF. Using reference TRBV5-4 and TRBJ2-3 for the parts outside the CDR3, the full variable domain is ETGVTQSPTHLIKTRGQQVTLRCSSQSGHNTVSWYQQALGQGPQFIFQYYREEENGRGNFPPRFSGLQFPNYSSELNVNALELDDSALYLCASSFGGPIFADTQYFGPGTRLTVL.

The chain employs TRBV7-2 and TRBJ2-2; D is unclear. The CDR3 is 11 residues long. The V gene's germline CDR1 is SGHTA and CDR2 FQGNSA. Trimming shortened V by 5 bases and J by 10 bases, and 8 bases separated the two germline ends. DNA for the CDR3: TGTGCCAGCAGCCGATCGTTGGAGCTGTTTTTT. As protein: CASSRSLELFF.

This chain links TRBV4-3 with TRBJ1-6, with D possibly TRBD1 on 5 matching bases. CDR1 and CDR2 (germline): LGHNA, YSLEER. The V and J ends lost 0 bases and 0 bases respectively, with 9 bases between them. The CDR3 loop spans 17 amino acids. As DNA, the CDR3 is TGCGCCAGCAGCCAAGAAGACGGGGGCTCCTATAATTCACCCCTCCACTTT. It translates to CASSQEDGGSYNSPLHF.

The chain links TRBV6-6 to TRBJ1-5; TRBD1 matches 7 bases. This CDR3 is built from 14 residues. Germline CDR1 MNHNY, CDR2 SVGAGI (reference sequence). The J segment lost 8 bases and the V segment lost 2 bases, leaving 6 bases of the junction unmatched. CDR3 amino acids: CASSYGQGVEPQHF. The CDR3 bases are TGTGCCAGCAGTTACGGCCAGGGGGTTGAGCCCCAGCATTTT.

The gene calls are TRBV25-1 and TRBJ1-2, with D tentatively TRBD1 (5 bases). Germline V CDR1 and CDR2: MGHDK, SYGVNS. The CDR3 extends over 15 amino acids. The V gene lost 4 bases and the J gene lost 0 bases, with 12 bases spanning the gap. In DNA, the CDR3 is TGTGCCAGCAGTGTTGCAGGGACTACTAACTATGGCTACACCTTC. It encodes CASSVAGTTNYGYTF.